Each of the 8 T cell receptor beta chains below was sequenced from the same sample in a study of blood T cells in healthy people across ages. The second PCR ran about 6 to 12 cycles with a sample-barcoded 5' primer and J-beta primers. TCRdb reprocessed the 5' RACE reads via MiXCR and lists one record per CDR3 protein. The sample records 750,000 to 1,000,000 distinct CDR3 sequences, 29% being singletons. These data were likewise used in another study, on T cells of mothers and their children.

Sequencing was carried out using blood. The receptors were gathered from a woman in her forties in good health.

The sample holds a few counts of this clonotype. The gene calls are TRBV9 and TRBJ2-5, with 7 nucleotides matching TRBD2. Germline CDR1 SGDLS, CDR2 YYNGEE. The V segment lost 4 bases and the J segment 2 bases; nucleotides outside the gene matches: 8. This CDR3 is built from 15 residues. The CDR3 is CASSQWGGGQETQYF. DNA of the CDR3: TGTGCCAGCAGCCAATGGGGGGGAGGTCAAGAGACCCAGTACTTC. Using reference TRBV9 and TRBJ2-5 for the parts outside the CDR3, the full variable domain is DSGVTQTPKHLITATGQRVTLRCSPRSGDLSVYWYQQSLDQGLQFLIQYYNGEERAKGNILERFSAQQFPDLHSELNLSSLELGDSALYFCASSQWGGGQETQYFGPGTRLLVL.

The J gene is TRBJ2-3, the V gene TRBV18; perhaps TRBD1 as D (5 bases). Germline values: CDR1 KGHSH, CDR2 LQKENI. The CDR3 has 14 amino acids. Trimming took 8 bases from V and 3 from J, leaving 15 bases between them. The CDR3 loop reads CASPSQAPTDTQYF. The CDR3 DNA reads as TGTGCCAGCCCGTCACAGGCCCCAACAGATACGCAGTATTTT.

This clonotype was seen just once. This rearrangement joins TRBV7-9 to TRBJ1-4, with no clear D. V lost 3 bases to trimming and J lost 10 bases, with 18 bases between them. The CDR3 runs 15 residues. Germline V gene lookup returns CDR1 SEHNR and CDR2 FQNEAQ (reference sequence). CDR3 coding DNA: TGTGCCAGCAGCTTCTCCGGAGATCTAGATGGAAAACTGTTTTTT. Translation: CASSFSGDLDGKLFF.

The chain is built from TRBV3-1 and TRBJ1-2; 12 nucleotides line up with TRBD1. The trim removed 6 bases at V and 6 bases at J, leaving 8 bases unmatched. The CDR3 covers 15 residues. From germline, CDR1 is LGHDT and CDR2 YNNKEL (reference sequence). CDR3 loop: CASSSKGQGANGYTF. The CDR3 region has the DNA TGTGCCAGCAGTTCAAAGGGACAGGGGGCCAATGGCTACACCTTC.

This clonotype was counted a few times. The chain joins TRBV15 to TRBJ1-6, with D unclear. This CDR3 spans 14 amino acids. Per the germline V gene, CDR1 is LNHNV and CDR2 is YYDKDF (reference sequence). Deletions cut 0 bases from V and 8 bases from J, with 8 bases between. DNA for the CDR3: TGTGCCACCAGCAGAGATCGCCGGGATTCACCCCTCCACTTT. Encoded protein: CATSRDRRDSPLHF.

The table lists this clonotype with a few counts. V is TRBV15 and J is TRBJ2-1; tentative D call: TRBD1 (6 bases). The ends were cut back, 4 bases at V and 4 bases at J, with 14 bases in the middle. Germline assignment: CDR1 LNHNV and CDR2 YYDKDF (reference sequence). This CDR3 spans 15 amino acids. CDR3 coding DNA: TGTGCCACCAGCATTGGACAGATTGATTACAATGAGCAGTTCTTC. This sequence encodes CATSIGQIDYNEQFF.

Many counts were recorded for this clonotype. The gene calls are TRBV28 and TRBJ1-5; D is uncertain. The CDR3 covers 16 residues. Between the trimmed V and J ends, which lost 7 bases and 2 bases, there was a span of 18 bases. Germline V gene sequence: CDR1 MDHEN, CDR2 SYDVKM. This CDR3 reads CASTSIGARGNQPQHF. The CDR3, as DNA: TGTGCCAGCACCTCAATTGGCGCCCGGGGCAATCAGCCCCAGCATTTT.

The table lists this clonotype with a few counts. This sequence joins TRBV24-1 and TRBJ2-2, with D perhaps TRBD1 (5 bases). V dropped 7 bases and J dropped 1 base, with 6 bases sitting between them. The CDR3 loop spans 13 amino acids. Germline CDR1 is KGHDR and CDR2 is SFDVKD. DNA of the CDR3: TGTGCCACCAGGGACATGAACACCGGGGAGCTGTTTTTT. It codes for CATRDMNTGELFF.